The 15 T cell receptor beta chains reported below all come from one sample, sequenced in a study of shared clonotypes between healthy human individuals. Terminally differentiated effector memory CD45RA+ cells were left out of the naive CD8 fraction, which was CD45RO-negative and positively selected for CCR7. Clones were sequenced by immunoSEQ multiplex PCR, and TCRdb holds only the in-frame ones, with some missing. The repertoire has hundreds of thousands of clones, 85% to 95% of them found once; the top ten carry 24%. Sequencing was carried out using naive CD8+ T cells sorted from blood. All receptors come from a man aged 25-40 years in good health.

The chain combines TRBV11-2 with TRBJ2-4; D may correspond to TRBD1 or TRBD2 (5 bases each). Germline V gene data show CDR1 as SGHAT and CDR2 as FQNNGV. V lost 8 bases and J lost 0, with 8 bases in between. The CDR3 covers 13 residues. CDR3 in amino acids: CASGTLAKNIQYF. CDR3 bases: TGTGCCAGCGGGACCTTAGCCAAAAACATTCAGTACTTC.

The CDR3 DNA reads as TGTGCCAGCAGTTTATCGATGGCAGGGGACTACGAGCAGTACTTC. It translates to CASSLSMAGDYEQYF. The V call is TRBV28, the J call TRBJ2-7; weak D call: TRBD1 (6 bases). V was pared by 1 base and J by 3 bases, with 13 bases between. Per the germline V gene, CDR1 is MDHEN and CDR2 is SYDVKM. The CDR3 loop spans 15 amino acids.

The V gene is TRBV27, the J gene TRBJ1-5; D is ambiguous. The V end was cut by 5 bases, the J end by 4 bases, with 6 bases between. The CDR3 covers 12 residues. The V gene's germline CDR1 is MNHEY and CDR2 SMNVEV (reference sequence). The CDR3: CASSGPNQPQHF. Written as DNA, the CDR3 is TGTGCCAGCAGTGGCCCTAATCAGCCCCAGCATTTT.

This clone has a handful of counts. This chain connects TRBV7-9 to TRBJ2-2, with TRBD2 identical over 9 bases. The V gene's germline CDR1 is SEHNR and CDR2 FQNEAQ (reference sequence). The V and J ends lost 5 bases and 6 bases, in that order; junction bases with no gene match: 4. CDR3 length: 14 amino acids. The CDR3 nucleotides are TGTGCCAGCAGCCGGACTAGCGAGGCCGGGGAGCTGTTTTTT. Protein product: CASSRTSEAGELFF.

This chain uses TRBV29-1 with TRBJ2-5; the match to TRBD2 covers 10 bases. Germline values: CDR1 SQVTM, CDR2 ANQGSEA. Trimming took 4 bases from V and 5 from J; bases not matched to a gene: 16. This CDR3 is built from 17 residues. The CDR3 is CSVVVWASGSMAETQYF. Here the CDR3 DNA reads TGCAGCGTTGTTGTTTGGGCTAGCGGGAGTATGGCTGAGACCCAGTACTTC. The variable domain in full, completed from reference TRBV29-1 and TRBJ2-5, reads SAVISQKPSRDICQRGTSLTIQCQVDSQVTMMFWYRQQPGQSLTLIATANQGSEATYESGFVIDKFPISRPNLTFSTLTVSNMSPEDSSIYLCSVVVWASGSMAETQYFGPGTRLLVL.

The chain joins TRBV7-9 to TRBJ1-5; D is ambiguous. V lost 2 bases and J 2 bases, leaving 10 bases between the germline ends. Germline V CDR1 and CDR2: SEHNR, FQNEAQ (reference sequence). The CDR3 consists of 15 residues. The CDR3 spells CASSLRTEGNQPQHF. The DNA for the CDR3 is TGTGCCAGCAGCTTACGGACGGAGGGCAATCAGCCCCAGCATTTT.

The chain combines TRBV2 with TRBJ2-1; D ambiguous. The CDR3 totals 17 residues. Per germline, CDR1 SNHLY and CDR2 FYNNEI. Deletions cut 4 bases from V and 4 bases from J, with 20 bases between. CDR3 in DNA: TGTGCCAGCAGTGGAAGTTCTGGGTTAGGGCTATACAATGAGCAGTTCTTC. This codes for CASSGSSGLGLYNEQFF.

The chain joins TRBV6-1 to TRBJ2-5; D is undetermined. CDR1 and CDR2 (germline): MNHNS, SASEGT. V was clipped by 8 bases and J by 5 bases, with 21 bases between them. The CDR3 length is 15 residues. The CDR3 coding sequence is TGTGCCAGCGAGGACCCGTCTTTCTCGGCTGAGACCCAGTACTTC. Translation gives CASEDPSFSAETQYF.

J is TRBJ2-1 and V is TRBV28; D possibly matches TRBD1 or TRBD2 (5 bases each). CDR3 length: 11 residues. V lost 7 bases, J lost 14 bases, and 15 bases lay in between. CDR1 is MDHEN and CDR2 is SYDVKM in the germline V gene. The CDR3 spells CASTSGPEEFF. The CDR3 nucleotides read TGTGCCAGCACCTCGGGGCCCGAGGAGTTCTTC.

V is TRBV27 and J is TRBJ2-1; tentatively, D is TRBD1 (6 bases). With 5 bases removed from V and 2 bases from J, the gap between germline ends came to 19 bases. The CDR3 is made up of 17 amino acids. Germline V gene sequence: CDR1 MNHEY, CDR2 SMNVEV (reference sequence). The CDR3 reads CASSPGTRTVPYNEQFF. The CDR3 bases are TGTGCCAGCAGTCCAGGGACAAGGACAGTCCCCTACAATGAGCAGTTCTTC.

This rearrangement joins TRBV10-3 to TRBJ1-1; D possibly corresponds to TRBD1 (5 bases). The V gene lost 11 bases and the J gene lost 2 bases, with 15 bases spanning the gap. The CDR3 is made up of 13 amino acids. Per germline, CDR1 ENHRY and CDR2 SYGVKD. CDR3 sequence (DNA): TGTGCCTCTAATATGGGACCCAACACTGAAGCTTTCTTT. Translating it yields CASNMGPNTEAFF.

The chain joins TRBV9 to TRBJ2-3, with TRBD1 matching 11 bases. Per germline, CDR1 SGDLS and CDR2 YYNGEE. Trimming at V came to 3 bases and at J to 2 bases, leaving 8 bases not matched to a gene. The CDR3 sequence is 17 residues long. CDR3 bases: TGTGCCAGCAGCGACAAGCGGACAGGGGGCACCACAGATACGCAGTATTTT. Amino acid sequence: CASSDKRTGGTTDTQYF.

The chain uses TRBV6-5 and TRBJ2-1; tentative D call: TRBD2 (6 bases). This CDR3 has 15 residues. The V and J ends lost 4 bases and 0 bases respectively, with 10 bases between them. Germline V gives CDR1 MNHEY, CDR2 SVGAGI. In DNA form, the CDR3 reads TGTGCCAGCAGTTTAGCGGCCCGCTCCTACAATGAGCAGTTCTTC. Its translation: CASSLAARSYNEQFF.

The chain joins TRBV2 to TRBJ1-3; the D gene is possibly TRBD1 (5 bases). The CDR3 spans 15 residues. Germline V gene lookup returns CDR1 SNHLY and CDR2 FYNNEI. V was pared by 4 bases and J by 0 bases, with 10 bases between. CDR3 DNA: TGTGCCAGCAGTGTGGGGGAAAACTCTGGAAACACCATATATTTT. It translates to CASSVGENSGNTIYF.

This chain joins TRBV7-9 and TRBJ2-5; D not resolved. The CDR3 has 13 amino acids. Germline CDR1 and CDR2: SEHNR and FQNEAQ (reference sequence). The CDR3 here is CVIGPILLETQYF. Here the CDR3 DNA reads TGTGTTATAGGGCCCATCTTACTGGAGACCCAGTACTTC.